A selection of T cell receptor beta chains follows, all from one sample in a study of cytomegalovirus exposure and HLA in healthy donors. Sequencing used immunoSEQ multiplex PCR; TCRdb keeps in-frame clones, though not all of them. The table includes about 130,000 clones, 80% to 85% detected once. Material for sequencing was PBMCs. The receptors come from a young man in good health and CMV-seronegative. CDR3s include the opening cysteine and the closing phenylalanine or tryptophan. A D gene is named only where the DNA matches it firmly. Rows may omit the clone size; those that give it use once, few, many or a size class.

size	V	J	D	CDR3	DNA
.	TRBV7-8	TRBJ2-5	.	CASSFTQDQGIQYF	TGTGCCAGCAGCTTCACACAGGATCAAGGGATCCAGTACTTC
.	TRBV7-7	TRBJ2-7	TRBD1	CASSQGTGANYEQYF	TGTGCCAGCAGCCAGGGGACAGGGGCTAACTACGAGCAGTACTTC
.	TRBV2	TRBJ2-3	TRBD1	CASGTETSTDTQYF	TGTGCCAGCGGGACAGAGACTAGCACAGATACGCAGTATTTT
.	TRBV5-6	TRBJ1-2	TRBD1	CASSTDRGLTVNYGYTF	TGTGCCAGCAGCACGGACAGGGGCCTAACCGTTAACTATGGCTACACCTTC
.	TRBV6-1	TRBJ1-5	TRBD1	CASSEDRGHQPQHF	TGTGCCAGCAGTGAGGACAGGGGACATCAGCCCCAGCATTTT
.	TRBV11-2	TRBJ2-7	TRBD2	CASSLSPAGGPYEQYF	TGTGCCAGCAGCTTAAGTCCAGCGGGGGGCCCCTACGAGCAGTACTTC
.	TRBV10-3	TRBJ2-2	.	CAINRVRFGVWGGNTGELFF	TGTGCCATCAACAGGGTCCGGTTCGGGGTGTGGGGGGGAAACACCGGGGAGCTGTTTTTT
few	TRBV2	TRBJ1-1	.	CASTIAVNTEAFF	TGTGCCAGCACCATCGCGGTGAACACTGAAGCTTTCTTT
.	TRBV5-1	TRBJ2-1	TRBD2	CASSSSGVRYNEQFF	TGCGCCAGCAGCTCAAGCGGGGTACGATACAATGAGCAGTTCTTC
.	TRBV13	TRBJ1-1	.	CASLWGVTEAFF	TGTGCCAGTCTCTGGGGGGTCACTGAAGCTTTCTTT
.	TRBV5-6	TRBJ1-4	.	CASSLYRDATNEKLFF	TGTGCCAGCAGCTTGTACAGGGATGCAACTAATGAAAAACTGTTTTTT
.	TRBV29-1	TRBJ2-7	TRBD1	CSAGTGPYEQYF	TGCAGCGCCGGGACAGGCCCCTACGAGCAGTACTTC
.	TRBV6-1	TRBJ1-5	.	CAINKGPGTNQPQHF	TGTGCCATTAACAAGGGGCCAGGGACAAATCAGCCCCAGCATTTT